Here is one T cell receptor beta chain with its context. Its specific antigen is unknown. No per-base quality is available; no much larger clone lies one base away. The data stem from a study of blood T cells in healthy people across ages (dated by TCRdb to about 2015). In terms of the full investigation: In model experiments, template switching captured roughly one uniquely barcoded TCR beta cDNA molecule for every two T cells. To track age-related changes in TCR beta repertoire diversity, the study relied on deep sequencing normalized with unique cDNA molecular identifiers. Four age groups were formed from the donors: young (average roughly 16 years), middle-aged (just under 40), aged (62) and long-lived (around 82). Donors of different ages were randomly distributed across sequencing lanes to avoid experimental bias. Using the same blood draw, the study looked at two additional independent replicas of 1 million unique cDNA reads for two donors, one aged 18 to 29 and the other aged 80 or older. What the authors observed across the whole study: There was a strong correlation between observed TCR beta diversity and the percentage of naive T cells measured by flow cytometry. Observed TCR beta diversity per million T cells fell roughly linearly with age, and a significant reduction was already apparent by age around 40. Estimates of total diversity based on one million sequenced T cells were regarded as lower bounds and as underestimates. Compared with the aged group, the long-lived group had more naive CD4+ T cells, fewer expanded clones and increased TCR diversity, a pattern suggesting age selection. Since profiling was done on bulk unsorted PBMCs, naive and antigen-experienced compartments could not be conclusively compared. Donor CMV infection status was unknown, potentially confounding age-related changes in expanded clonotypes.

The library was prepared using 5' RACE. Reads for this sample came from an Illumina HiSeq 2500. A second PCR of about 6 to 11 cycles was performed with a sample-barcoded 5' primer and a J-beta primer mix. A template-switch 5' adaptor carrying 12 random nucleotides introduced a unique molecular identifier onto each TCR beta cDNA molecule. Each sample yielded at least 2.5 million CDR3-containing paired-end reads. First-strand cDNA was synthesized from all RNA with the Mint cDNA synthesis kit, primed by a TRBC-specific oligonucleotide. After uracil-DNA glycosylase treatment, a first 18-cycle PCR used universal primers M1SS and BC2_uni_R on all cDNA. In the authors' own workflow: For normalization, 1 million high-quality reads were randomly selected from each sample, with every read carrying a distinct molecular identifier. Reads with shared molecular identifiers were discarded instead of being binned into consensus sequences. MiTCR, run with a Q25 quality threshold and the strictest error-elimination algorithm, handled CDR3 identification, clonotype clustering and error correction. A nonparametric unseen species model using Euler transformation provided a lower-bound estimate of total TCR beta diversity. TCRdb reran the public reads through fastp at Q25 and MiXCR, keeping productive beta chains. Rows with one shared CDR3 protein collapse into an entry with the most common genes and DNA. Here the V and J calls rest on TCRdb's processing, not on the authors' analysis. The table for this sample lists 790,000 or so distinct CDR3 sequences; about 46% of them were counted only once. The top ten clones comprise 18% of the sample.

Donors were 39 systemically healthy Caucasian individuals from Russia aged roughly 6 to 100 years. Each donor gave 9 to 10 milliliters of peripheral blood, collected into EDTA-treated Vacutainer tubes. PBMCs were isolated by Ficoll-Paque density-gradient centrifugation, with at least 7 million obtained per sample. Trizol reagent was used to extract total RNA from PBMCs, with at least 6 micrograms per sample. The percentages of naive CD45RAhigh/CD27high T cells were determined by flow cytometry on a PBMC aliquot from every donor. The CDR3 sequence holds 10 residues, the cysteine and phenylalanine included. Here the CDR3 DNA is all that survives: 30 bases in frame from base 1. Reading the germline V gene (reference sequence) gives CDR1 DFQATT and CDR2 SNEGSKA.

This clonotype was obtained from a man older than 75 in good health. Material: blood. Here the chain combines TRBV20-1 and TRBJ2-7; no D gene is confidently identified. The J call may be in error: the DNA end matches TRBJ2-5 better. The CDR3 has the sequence CSASRLTQYF. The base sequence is TGCAGTGCTAGCAGGTTGACCCAGTACTTC.